The rows below give T cell receptor beta chains drawn from one sample of a study of blood T cell repertoires in COVID-19. Profiled with immunoSEQ multiplex PCR; TCRdb holds only in-frame clones, not every one. This sample has about 300,000 clones; about nine tenths occur once, and the top ten carry less than 3%. The sequenced sample was PBMCs or T cells enriched from blood (not recorded which). These receptors came from a woman between 18 and 29 years old who had recovered from COVID-19. Both conserved end residues are part of each CDR3. D genes are given only for firm matches. Some rows mark clone size as missing; the rest say once, few, many or name a class of expanded clone.

j_call	v_call	d_call	clone_size	cdr3_aa	cdr3_nt
TRBJ2-1	TRBV3-1/TRBV3-2	-	-	CASSQGRGIEQFF	TGTGCCAGCAGCCAAGGTAGGGGCATTGAGCAGTTCTTC
TRBJ2-7	TRBV6-6	-	once	CASSYSTSQASYEQYF	TGTGCCAGCAGTTACTCGACAAGTCAGGCATCCTACGAGCAGTACTTC
TRBJ2-7	TRBV4-1	TRBD2	few	CASSQAAIIAGGGYEQYF	TGCGCCAGCAGCCAAGCCGCAATCATAGCGGGAGGTGGGTACGAGCAGTACTTC
TRBJ1-2	TRBV4-3	TRBD1	-	CASSQRTTGANYGYTF	TGCGCCAGCAGCCAGAGAACGACAGGGGCTAACTATGGCTACACCTTC
TRBJ1-2	TRBV3-1/TRBV3-2	-	-	CASSQGAGANYGYTF	TGTGCCAGCAGCCAAGGGGCAGGGGCCAACTATGGCTACACCTTC
TRBJ2-6	TRBV30	TRBD1	-	CAWSRTGPPGANVLTF	TGTGCCTGGAGTAGGACAGGGCCTCCTGGGGCCAACGTCCTGACTTTC
TRBJ1-1	TRBV3-1/TRBV3-2	-	-	CASSQEWGLNTEAFF	TGTGCCAGCAGCCAAGAATGGGGCCTGAACACTGAAGCTTTCTTT
TRBJ1-2	TRBV25-1	-	few	CASSEYTASGYGYTF	TGTGCCAGCAGTGAATATACGGCGTCAGGCTATGGCTACACCTTC
TRBJ2-5	TRBV15	-	-	CATSRDRWANQETQYF	TGTGCCACCAGCAGAGATCGTTGGGCAAACCAAGAGACCCAGTACTTC
TRBJ1-6	TRBV9	-	-	CASSPTLRNSPLHF	TGTGCCAGCAGCCCAACTCTACGCAATTCACCCCTCCACTTT
TRBJ1-3	TRBV5-1	-	-	CASSLGRISSGNTIYF	TGCGCCAGCAGCTTAGGCAGGATATCCTCTGGAAACACCATATATTTT
TRBJ2-7	TRBV30	-	-	CAWSPVQGGYEQYF	TGTGCCTGGAGTCCGGTCCAGGGAGGCTACGAGCAGTACTTC
TRBJ1-1	TRBV30	-	-	CAWSTGGNTEAFF	TGTGCCTGGAGTACAGGTGGGAACACTGAAGCTTTCTTT
TRBJ2-2	TRBV21-1	-	-	CASSKERGAVRTGELFF	TGTGCCAGCAGCAAAGAGCGCGGCGCTGTTCGGACCGGGGAGCTGTTTTTT
TRBJ2-3	TRBV7-9	TRBD2	-	CASSPGGTSTDTQYF	TGTGCCAGCAGCCCCGGGGGGACTAGCACAGATACGCAGTATTTT
TRBJ1-1	TRBV30	-	-	CAWSVWANTEAFF	TGTGCCTGGAGTGTCTGGGCGAACACTGAAGCTTTCTTT
TRBJ2-6	TRBV29-1	-	-	CSVEDRGISGANVLTF	TGCAGCGTTGAAGACAGGGGAATCTCTGGGGCCAACGTCCTGACTTTC
TRBJ1-2	TRBV6-5	TRBD1	-	CASSYLDRGANYGYTF	TGTGCCAGCAGTTACTTGGACAGGGGCGCGAACTATGGCTACACCTTC
TRBJ2-7	TRBV5-5	-	once	CASSWASFMGQGLSYEQYF	TGTGCCAGCAGCTGGGCGTCGTTTATGGGGCAGGGCCTCTCCTACGAGCAGTACTTC
TRBJ1-3	TRBV28	-	-	CASSPTGSPNTIYF	TGTGCCAGCAGCCCCACAGGATCCCCGAACACCATATATTTT
TRBJ1-3	TRBV18	-	-	CASSVRDSGNTIYF	TGTGCCAGCTCAGTGCGGGACTCTGGAAACACCATATATTTT
TRBJ1-1	TRBV18	TRBD1	-	CASSPRQQGARTEAFF	TGTGCCAGCTCACCAAGACAACAGGGGGCACGCACTGAAGCTTTCTTT
TRBJ2-3	TRBV19	-	-	CASSIVADTQYF	TGTGCCAGTAGTATAGTAGCAGATACGCAGTATTTT
TRBJ2-5	TRBV7-2	TRBD2	-	CASSFSLGAGGETQYF	TGTGCCAGCAGCTTCTCCCTCGGGGCGGGGGGGGAGACCCAGTACTTC
TRBJ2-1	TRBV30	TRBD2	-	CAWSKWTSGSNEQFF	TGTGCCTGGAGTAAATGGACTAGCGGGAGCAATGAGCAGTTCTTC
TRBJ2-1	TRBV9	TRBD2	-	CASSSTSGRLYEQFF	TGTGCCAGCAGCTCTACTAGCGGGAGGTTGTATGAGCAGTTCTTC
TRBJ1-1	TRBV4-1	-	-	CASSQLQGFRTEAFF	TGCGCCAGCAGCCAACTACAGGGTTTTCGCACTGAAGCTTTCTTT
TRBJ1-4	TRBV7-9	-	-	CASNEIWAEKLFF	TGTGCCAGCAACGAGATCTGGGCAGAAAAACTGTTTTTT